A selection of T cell receptor beta chains follows, all from one sample in a study of sequential checkpoint blockade in melanoma. Measured with immunoSEQ multiplex PCR; TCRdb has only the in-frame clones, and not every one. The table shows around 6,800 clones, with 23% occurring only once. This specimen was tumor tissue (inferred from file names), taken from a patient given nivolumab and ipilimumab in sequence. These receptors were collected from a human donor with melanoma. CDR3s include the opening cysteine and the closing phenylalanine or tryptophan. The D gene is left open where the match is weak.

V gene: TRBV5-1; D gene: .; J gene: TRBJ1-4; CDR3 protein: CASSSGWGGEKLFF
V gene: TRBV6-8; D gene: TRBD2; J gene: TRBJ2-3; CDR3 protein: CASSYRTSGIFTDTQYF
V gene: TRBV25-1; D gene: .; J gene: TRBJ2-1; CDR3 protein: CASSEYWDSRSNEQFF
V gene: TRBV6-8; D gene: .; J gene: TRBJ2-1; CDR3 protein: CASSDRASGRSYNEQFF
V gene: TRBV9; D gene: TRBD1; J gene: TRBJ1-3; CDR3 protein: CASSDCSDRAGNTIYF
V gene: TRBV10-3; D gene: .; J gene: TRBJ2-1; CDR3 protein: CAISESMAGSYNEQFF
V gene: TRBV5-1; D gene: .; J gene: TRBJ2-2; CDR3 protein: CASSLEVGWTGELFF
V gene: TRBV28; D gene: .; J gene: TRBJ2-1; CDR3 protein: CASPPVVGSSSYNEQFF
V gene: TRBV19; D gene: .; J gene: TRBJ2-6; CDR3 protein: CASSGVNSGANVLTF
V gene: TRBV7-6; D gene: TRBD1; J gene: TRBJ1-4; CDR3 protein: CASSLRQGVAEKLFF
V gene: TRBV6-8; D gene: .; J gene: TRBJ2-5; CDR3 protein: CAIGSGSAGGETQYF
V gene: TRBV7-7; D gene: TRBD2; J gene: TRBJ2-5; CDR3 protein: CASSSAGGVETQYF
V gene: TRBV29-1; D gene: .; J gene: TRBJ2-3; CDR3 protein: CSVEGRYTDTQYF
V gene: TRBV6-1; D gene: .; J gene: TRBJ2-5; CDR3 protein: CASSEGFEPETQYF
V gene: TRBV19; D gene: TRBD1; J gene: TRBJ1-2; CDR3 protein: CASRSRGQGGYGYTF
V gene: TRBV11-3; D gene: .; J gene: TRBJ2-6; CDR3 protein: CASSLWTATAGANVLTF
V gene: TRBV11-3; D gene: TRBD1; J gene: TRBJ1-5; CDR3 protein: CASSFRGQASNQPQHF
V gene: TRBV4-1; D gene: .; J gene: TRBJ2-4; CDR3 protein: CASSQEGMEGNIQYF
V gene: TRBV6-8; D gene: .; J gene: TRBJ1-1; CDR3 protein: CASRERVTGNTEAFF
V gene: TRBV9; D gene: TRBD2; J gene: TRBJ2-1; CDR3 protein: CASSLREGGGYNEQFF
V gene: TRBV6-8; D gene: .; J gene: TRBJ2-2; CDR3 protein: CATSPETGELFF
V gene: TRBV19; D gene: .; J gene: TRBJ1-1; CDR3 protein: CASSTGVTEAFF
V gene: TRBV5-1; D gene: .; J gene: TRBJ1-2; CDR3 protein: CASYPPGESFGGYTF
V gene: TRBV28; D gene: .; J gene: TRBJ2-1; CDR3 protein: CASSTGGGWNEQFF
V gene: TRBV11-3; D gene: .; J gene: TRBJ2-3; CDR3 protein: CASSLNRRGDTDTQYF
V gene: TRBV5-1; D gene: .; J gene: TRBJ1-5; CDR3 protein: CASSLNGGSNQPQHF
V gene: TRBV7-1; D gene: TRBD1; J gene: TRBJ2-2; CDR3 protein: CASSRQGAEELFF
V gene: TRBV7-6; D gene: .; J gene: TRBJ2-3; CDR3 protein: CASSTLGGSGDTQYF
V gene: TRBV28; D gene: TRBD2; J gene: TRBJ2-4; CDR3 protein: CASSVTSGEGNIQYF
V gene: TRBV30; D gene: TRBD2; J gene: TRBJ2-5; CDR3 protein: CAWSLHSGRETQYF
V gene: TRBV19; D gene: TRBD1; J gene: TRBJ1-5; CDR3 protein: CASSRWTGHSNQPQHF
V gene: TRBV1; D gene: .; J gene: TRBJ1-5; CDR3 protein: CASSQDMYSNQPQHF
V gene: TRBV28; D gene: .; J gene: TRBJ2-6; CDR3 protein: CASSPYGTGANVLTF
V gene: TRBV30; D gene: .; J gene: TRBJ1-2; CDR3 protein: CAWSVDSYGYTF